A selection of T cell receptor beta chains follows, all from one sample in a study of persistence of HIV-infected CD4 T cells. No antigen has been identified for these receptors. The data were produced by immunoSEQ multiplex PCR, yet TCRdb's version contains in-frame clones alone and is incomplete. The sample has more than 30,000 clones, approximately 80% seen once. Sequences were derived from CD4+ T cells sorted from PBMCs after approximately 18-hour stimulation, sampled from a patient who received antiretroviral therapy. All receptors come from an adult man with HIV who was CMV-seropositive. Each CDR3 is given with its conserved first and last residue. A D gene is named only where the DNA matches it firmly. Not every row has a clone size; where given, it reads once, few, many or a size class.

D | size | J | V | CDR3 | DNA
TRBD1 | - | TRBJ1-6 | TRBV5-1 | CASSSRGTAYNSPLHF | TGCGCCAGCAGCTCCAGGGGGACAGCTTATAATTCACCCCTCCACTTT
TRBD1 | - | TRBJ1-2 | TRBV6-1 | CASSERGDRGESYGYTF | TGTGCCAGCAGTGAAAGGGGCGACAGGGGTGAGTCCTATGGCTACACCTTC
TRBD2 | - | TRBJ2-1 | TRBV2 | CASSEGSGGAKGDEQFF | TGTGCCAGCAGTGAGGGTAGCGGGGGGGCGAAGGGCGATGAGCAGTTCTTC
- | - | TRBJ1-4 | TRBV6-6 | CASTGGNNEKLFF | TGTGCCAGCACGGGGGGAAATAATGAAAAACTGTTTTTT
- | - | TRBJ1-1 | TRBV28 | CASSLGARGAEAFF | TGTGCCAGCAGTTTAGGGGCCCGGGGTGCTGAAGCTTTCTTT
TRBD2 | - | TRBJ2-3 | TRBV28 | CASSLILAGAHTDTQYF | TGTGCCAGCAGTTTAATCCTAGCGGGGGCTCACACAGATACGCAGTATTTT
TRBD1 | - | TRBJ1-1 | TRBV29-1 | CSVFPRDRGRSLRAFF | TGCAGCGTTTTCCCCCGGGACAGGGGCCGATCGCTTAGAGCTTTCTTT
- | - | TRBJ1-4 | TRBV3-1/TRBV3-2 | CASTPGSATNEKLFF | TGTGCCAGCACCCCAGGGAGCGCAACTAATGAAAAACTGTTTTTT
- | - | TRBJ2-2 | TRBV7-6 | CASTQGARTNTGELFF | TGTGCCAGCACCCAAGGGGCCAGAACGAACACCGGGGAGCTGTTTTTT
- | - | TRBJ1-4 | TRBV30 | CAWSYRTLNEKLFF | TGTGCCTGGAGTTATCGGACACTTAATGAAAAACTGTTTTTT
- | - | TRBJ1-3 | TRBV14 | CASSQAQLSGNTIYF | TGTGCCAGCAGCCAAGCTCAGCTCTCTGGAAACACCATATATTTT
- | - | TRBJ2-1 | TRBV5-1 | CASSLAGGQQFF | TGCGCCAGCAGCTTGGCGGGGGGCCAGCAGTTCTTC
- | once | TRBJ2-2 | TRBV5-1 | CASSLSDTGELFF | TGCGCCAGCAGCTTGTCGGACACCGGGGAGCTGTTTTTT